The TCR beta chain described here comes from a study of cytomegalovirus exposure and HLA in healthy donors. About the study: The 95 million to 120 million unique TCR beta sequences, from about 180 million T cells, were found by an earlier analysis.

PCR was performed using 60 Vbeta and 13 Jbeta primers. Sequenced by immunoSEQ multiplex PCR; TCRdb stores in-frame clones only, minus some. The table shows 90,000 or so clones, with about 67% occurring only once. This CDR3 has 18 amino acids. Germline-derived CDR1 and CDR2 are SGHDT and YYEEEE. After removal of 0 bases from V and 10 bases from J, the junction contained 15 bases not matched to a gene. The gene calls are TRBV5-6 and TRBJ2-1; 11 bases fit TRBD2. The receptor comes from a woman in her late teens or twenties in good health and CMV-seropositive. Material: PBMCs. This CDR3 is CASSLVGLAGGGGREQFF. The CDR3 DNA follows: TGTGCCAGCAGCTTGGTCGGGCTAGCGGGAGGAGGCGGCAGGGAGCAGTTCTTC. Full variable domain (missing parts from reference TRBV5-6 and TRBJ2-1): DAGVTQSPTHLIKTRGQQVTLRCSPKSGHDTVSWYQQALGQGPQFIFQYYEEEERQRGNFPDRFSGHQFPNYSSELNVNALLLGDSALYLCASSLVGLAGGGGREQFFGPGTRLTVL.